The following is a TCR beta chain sequence with its context. TCRdb's table, derived via immunoSEQ multiplex PCR, lists solely in-frame clones and lacks some. The repertoire includes 90,000 or so clones, 85% to 90% of them detected once, and 7.6% sits in the top ten. These data originate in a study of control samples from healthy donors and cancer patients. This CDR3 has 15 residues. Trimming removed 5 bases at V and 1 base at J, with 14 bases between. Germline lookup yields CDR1 MDHEN and CDR2 SYDVKM. The origin of this receptor is a woman in her fifties or sixties in good health. Material: blood. V gene TRBV28 combines with J gene TRBJ1-1, with D perhaps matching TRBD1 (6 bases). The CDR3 region has the DNA TGTGCCAGCAGTGAAAACAGGGCGAAGAACACTGAAGCTTTCTTT. It specifies CASSENRAKNTEAFF.